The 17 T cell receptor beta chains given below trace back to one sample, sequenced in a study of T cell responses to AZD1222 COVID-19 vaccine. Method: immunoSEQ multiplex PCR; TCRdb's copy keeps in-frame clones and lacks some. The sample has roughly 150,000 clones, approximately 91% seen once. Here the sequenced sample was peripheral blood, taken 28 days after the second AZD1222 dose. These receptor sequences come from an adult who received the AZD1222 COVID-19 vaccine.

CDR3 loop: CAWLPGPTNTEAFF. The CDR3 bases are TGTGCCTGGTTACCCGGACCGACGAACACTGAAGCTTTCTTT. The chain recombines TRBV30 with TRBJ1-1; D not certain. Deletions cut 5 bases from V and 1 base from J, with 14 bases between. CDR1 and CDR2 from the germline V gene are GTSNPN and SVGIG (reference sequence). The CDR3 is 14 residues long. Full variable domain (outside the CDR3, taken from reference TRBV30 and TRBJ1-1): SQTIHQWPATLVQPVGSPLSLECTVEGTSNPNLYWYRQAAGRGLQLLFYSVGIGQISSEVPQNLSASRPQDRQFILSSKKLLLSDSGFYLCAWLPGPTNTEAFFGQGTRLTVV.

The chain couples TRBV27 to TRBJ1-2, with 9 bases identical to TRBD1. The CDR3 is 15 residues long. Germline V gene lookup returns CDR1 MNHEY and CDR2 SMNVEV (reference sequence). The V gene end was trimmed by 4 bases and the J gene end by 2 bases; junction bases not matched to a gene: 5. CDR3 DNA sequence: TGTGCCAGCAGTTCCCGGACAGGGGAAAACTATGGCTACACCTTC. It codes for CASSSRTGENYGYTF.

The chain has TRBV24-1 and TRBJ2-3, with 10 bases that match TRBD2. The CDR3 loop spans 16 amino acids. The ends lost 3 bases at V and 2 bases at J; junction bases unmatched: 4. In germline, CDR1 is KGHDR, CDR2 SFDVKD. The CDR3 region is CATSDPSGRFTDTQYF. In DNA, the CDR3 is TGTGCCACCAGTGATCCTAGCGGGAGATTCACAGATACGCAGTATTTT.

The chain has TRBV11-2 and TRBJ1-4, with D uncertain. This CDR3 is 12 amino acids long. V lost 3 bases and J lost 8, with 7 bases in between. Germline V gives CDR1 SGHAT, CDR2 FQNNGV. This CDR3 reads CASSFPREKLFF. The CDR3 region has the DNA TGTGCCAGCAGCTTCCCCCGGGAAAAACTGTTTTTT.

The chain joins TRBV5-1 to TRBJ1-3; no clear D. The V end lost 0 bases, the J end lost 0 bases, and 16 bases lay between the germline ends. The CDR3 runs to 18 residues. Germline CDR1 SGHRS, CDR2 YFSETQ. DNA for the CDR3: TGCGCCAGCAGCTTGGGGCCTAGGACCGTTGACTCTGGAAACACCATATATTTT. The encoded protein is CASSLGPRTVDSGNTIYF. Combining the CDR3 with reference TRBV5-1 and TRBJ1-3 gives the whole variable domain KAGVTQTPRYLIKTRGQQVTLSCSPISGHRSVSWYQQTPGQGLQFLFEYFSETQRNKGNFPGRFSGRQFSNSRSEMNVSTLELGDSALYLCASSLGPRTVDSGNTIYFGEGSWLTVV.

V usage is TRBV20-1 and J usage is TRBJ1-1, with 8 positions matching TRBD1. The CDR3 loop spans 15 amino acids. Per the germline V gene, CDR1 is DFQATT and CDR2 is SNEGSKA (reference sequence). The junction had 9 bases not matched to a gene; V was cut back by 3 bases and J by 3 bases. CDR3 sequence: CSASQGAGVDTEAFF. The CDR3 DNA reads as TGCAGTGCTAGTCAGGGGGCCGGGGTGGACACTGAAGCTTTCTTT.

The rearrangement uses TRBV4-2 and TRBJ2-1; unclear D gene. Trimming shortened V by 0 bases and J by 7 bases, and 10 bases separated the two germline ends. This CDR3 comprises 14 residues. From germline, CDR1 is LGHNA and CDR2 YNFKEQ. The CDR3 nucleotides are TGTGCCAGCAGCCAAGAGTATGGAGCGAATGAGCAGTTCTTC. Its translation: CASSQEYGANEQFF.

The genes are TRBV3-1 (or the pseudogene TRBV3-2) and TRBJ1-1; no firm D call. This CDR3 has 15 residues. Germline V gives CDR1 LGHDT, CDR2 YNNKEL (reference sequence). V dropped 0 bases and J dropped 6 bases, with 14 bases sitting between them. The CDR3 DNA follows: TGTGCCAGCAGCCAAGATTCGGCTGGGCACGCTGAAGCTTTCTTT. It translates to CASSQDSAGHAEAFF.

The chain couples TRBV29-1 to TRBJ2-1; D not certain. Germline V gene sequence: CDR1 SQVTM, CDR2 ANQGSEA. V was clipped by 8 bases and J by 4 bases, with 12 bases between them. CDR3 size: 12 residues. CDR3 region: CSLTVGYNEQFF. The CDR3 coding sequence is TGCAGCTTAACAGTGGGTTACAATGAGCAGTTCTTC.

This clone was observed a single time. The rearrangement uses TRBV9 and TRBJ2-1; D is possibly TRBD1 or TRBD2 (5 bases each). Germline V lookup: CDR1 SGDLS, CDR2 YYNGEE. Between the trimmed V and J ends, which lost 1 base and 8 bases, there was a span of 19 bases. The CDR3 is 16 residues long. The CDR3 sequence is CASSVSSGWGNDEQFF. The CDR3 coding sequence is TGTGCCAGCAGCGTATCTTCCGGTTGGGGGAACGATGAGCAGTTCTTC.

V is TRBV5-4 and J is TRBJ2-5, with D perhaps matching TRBD2 (6 bases). The CDR3 totals 16 residues. The V end was cut by 4 bases, the J end by 5 bases, with 21 bases between. Per the germline V gene, CDR1 is SGHNT and CDR2 is YYREEE (reference sequence). CDR3 sequence (DNA): TGTGCCAGCAGCATGGGTGGCGCGGCGGGGTGGGAGACCCAGTACTTC. It specifies CASSMGGAAGWETQYF.

V usage is TRBV7-9 and J usage is TRBJ1-1, with D possibly matching TRBD1 (6 bases). Germline CDR1 is SEHNR and CDR2 is FQNEAQ (reference sequence). This CDR3 region has 15 residues. Trimming removed 2 bases at V and 0 bases at J, with 10 bases between. In DNA form, the CDR3 reads TGTGCCAGCAGCTTACCACAGGGTATGAACACTGAAGCTTTCTTT. Amino acid sequence: CASSLPQGMNTEAFF.

V usage is TRBV12-3 or TRBV12-4 and J usage is TRBJ1-2; perhaps TRBD1 as D (5 bases). CDR3 size: 13 residues. V lost 3 bases to trimming and J lost 7 bases, with 12 bases between them. The CDR3 coding sequence is TGTGCCAGCAGTTTGTCAGGGCAGCTTGGCTACACCTTC. Translation gives CASSLSGQLGYTF.

In this sample, this clone turned up a few times. This chain connects TRBV7-2 to TRBJ1-5; 8 bases are a match to TRBD1. J was trimmed by 4 bases and V by 1 base; bases with no gene match: 6. CDR1 SGHTA and CDR2 FQGNSA come from the germline V gene. CDR3 length: 16 amino acids. The CDR3: CASSLGTGKGNQPQHF. CDR3 nucleotides: TGTGCCAGCAGCTTAGGGACAGGGAAGGGGAATCAGCCCCAGCATTTT.

The chain couples TRBV29-1 to TRBJ2-7, with D uncertain. This CDR3 has 11 amino acids. V was cut by 7 bases and J by 6 bases, with 13 bases left in between. Per germline, CDR1 SQVTM and CDR2 ANQGSEA. The CDR3 DNA follows: TGCAGCGCAAAGGACGTCTCCGAGCAGTACTTC. It translates to CSAKDVSEQYF.

J is TRBJ2-7 and V is TRBV6-1; D may be TRBD1 (5 bases). CDR1 MNHNS and CDR2 SASEGT come from the germline V gene. This CDR3 region has 14 residues. V shed 2 bases and J shed 0 bases, with 8 bases lying between them. The CDR3: CASSEIDSSYEQYF. The CDR3 DNA reads as TGTGCCAGCAGTGAAATTGACAGCTCCTACGAGCAGTACTTC.

V usage is TRBV6-5 and J usage is TRBJ2-1, with 12 bases lining up with TRBD2. The germline V gene has CDR1 MNHEY and CDR2 SVGAGI. CDR3 size: 13 residues. Germline trimming cut 6 bases from V and 14 bases from J; bases unmatched to any gene: 8. In DNA, the CDR3 is TGTGCCAGCAGCATCGGACTAGCGGGATGGAAGTTCTTC. It specifies CASSIGLAGWKFF.